Listed here are 12 T cell receptor beta chains from one sample, sequenced in a study of T cell responses to AZD1222 COVID-19 vaccine. Only in-frame clones appear in the TCRdb table, and some are missing; sequencing was by immunoSEQ multiplex PCR. The sample lists over 150,000 clones; roughly nine tenths were seen once. The sample here was peripheral blood, taken on day 0 of AZD1222 vaccination. The source is an adult in good health.

The J gene is TRBJ2-7, the V gene TRBV6-2 or TRBV6-3; D perhaps matches TRBD2 (5 bases). This CDR3 contains 13 residues. V was pared by 4 bases and J by 10 bases, with 17 bases between. Germline V gene lookup returns CDR1 MNHEY and CDR2 SVGEGT. The CDR3 DNA sequence: TGTGCCAGCAGTTTGAGCACGCCAGCGGTACAGTACTTC. This codes for CASSLSTPAVQYF.

The chain joins TRBV3-1 (or the pseudogene TRBV3-2) to TRBJ2-3, with no clear D. The germline V and J ends were trimmed by 1 base and 2 bases, with 10 bases remaining between them. Per germline, CDR1 LGHDT and CDR2 YNNKEL (reference sequence). This CDR3 has 15 residues. The CDR3: CASSQVGPLTDTQYF. CDR3 nucleotides: TGTGCCAGCAGCCAAGTCGGACCCCTCACAGATACGCAGTATTTT.

This clone turned up a few times. The chain links TRBV5-1 to TRBJ1-1; D is unclear. This CDR3 contains 14 residues. The V end was cut by 4 bases, the J end by 11 bases, with 21 bases between. Germline V gives CDR1 SGHRS, CDR2 YFSETQ. The CDR3 coding sequence is TGCGCCAGCAGCACCACGACAAGCGCGCTGGCCGCTTTCTTT. It codes for CASSTTTSALAAFF. Full variable domain (missing parts from reference TRBV5-1 and TRBJ1-1): KAGVTQTPRYLIKTRGQQVTLSCSPISGHRSVSWYQQTPGQGLQFLFEYFSETQRNKGNFPGRFSGRQFSNSRSEMNVSTLELGDSALYLCASSTTTSALAAFFGQGTRLTVV.

The rearrangement uses TRBV19 and TRBJ2-3; weak D call: TRBD2 (6 bases). Trimming removed 5 bases from V and 2 bases from J, with 14 bases in between. The CDR3 length is 15 residues. Germline CDR1 reads LNHDA; CDR2 reads SQIVND (reference sequence). CDR3 coding DNA: TGTGCCAGTAGTGTTGAAGCGGGCAACACAGATACGCAGTATTTT. Protein sequence: CASSVEAGNTDTQYF.

The chain joins TRBV24-1 to TRBJ2-7; 9 nucleotides agree with TRBD1. The CDR3 consists of 15 residues. Germline trimming cut 2 bases from V and 6 bases from J; bases unmatched to any gene: 7. Germline values: CDR1 KGHDR, CDR2 SFDVKD. The CDR3 nucleotides read TGTGCCACCAGTGATTCCGGGACAGGGCGGTCCGAGCAGTACTTC. It translates to CATSDSGTGRSEQYF.

The chain recombines TRBV18 with TRBJ2-3, with 7 bases fitting TRBD2. The V segment lost 6 bases and the J segment 1 base; nucleotides outside the gene matches: 7. This CDR3 comprises 15 residues. The germline CDR1 and CDR2 sequences are KGHSH and LQKENI. DNA for the CDR3: TGTGCCAGCTCGGGGGTGACTAGCCGCACAGATACGCAGTATTTT. Translated, it gives CASSGVTSRTDTQYF.

V usage is TRBV4-1 and J usage is TRBJ1-2; D gene uncertain. V shed 0 bases and J shed 4 bases, with 12 bases lying between them. CDR1 MGHRA and CDR2 YSYEKL come from the germline V gene. This CDR3 spans 15 amino acids. The DNA for the CDR3 is TGCGCCAGCAGCCAAGAACTCGGTGATCTCTATGGCTACACCTTC. As protein: CASSQELGDLYGYTF.

V gene TRBV4-3 combines with J gene TRBJ2-1; D is possibly TRBD2 (6 bases). This CDR3 contains 17 residues. Germline V gives CDR1 LGHNA, CDR2 YSLEER. Trimming removed 1 base at V and 4 bases at J, with 17 bases between. The chain's CDR3 is CASSQVASWGEYNEQFF. The CDR3 DNA sequence: TGCGCCAGCAGCCAAGTGGCTTCGTGGGGGGAGTACAATGAGCAGTTCTTC.

V and J are TRBV6-4 and TRBJ1-1; D remains unclear. V was pared by 8 bases and J by 0 bases, with 10 bases between. Germline lookup yields CDR1 MRHNA and CDR2 SNTAGT. This CDR3 is 13 amino acids long. The CDR3 reads CASSPTLNTEAFF. The CDR3, as DNA: TGTGCCAGCTCGCCCACATTGAACACTGAAGCTTTCTTT.

The J gene is TRBJ1-2, the V gene TRBV5-4, with 10 bases aligning to TRBD1. The CDR3 consists of 16 residues. The V and J ends lost 4 bases and 5 bases, in that order; junction bases with no gene match: 11. CDR1 is SGHNT and CDR2 is YYREEE in the germline V gene (reference sequence). The CDR3 loop is CASSQTLTGGWYGYTF. The CDR3 DNA is TGTGCCAGCAGCCAAACCTTGACAGGGGGCTGGTATGGCTACACCTTC.

The gene calls are TRBV7-6 and TRBJ2-3; 8 positions agree with TRBD1. This CDR3 spans 15 amino acids. The germline V gene encodes CDR1 SGHVS and CDR2 FNYEAQ. V lost 5 bases to trimming and J lost 6 bases; unmatched junction nucleotides: 10. The DNA for the CDR3 is TGTGCCAGCAGCCGCCAGGGGGCGACGATGGATACGCAGTATTTT. Residues: CASSRQGATMDTQYF. The complete variable domain, with remaining parts taken from reference TRBV7-6 and TRBJ2-3, reads GAGVSQSPRYKVTKRGQDVALRCDPISGHVSLYWYRQALGQGPEFLTYFNYEAQQDKSGLPNDRFSAERPEGSISTLTIQRTEQRDSAMYRCASSRQGATMDTQYFGPGTRLTVL.

This chain joins TRBV14 and TRBJ2-3; 7 bases are a match to TRBD1. This CDR3 comprises 16 residues. With 1 base clipped from V and 1 base from J, the junction kept 5 bases outside the gene matches. Germline CDR1 reads SGHDN; CDR2 reads FVKESK. The CDR3 bases are TGTGCCAGCAGCCAAGCGAGACAGGGTGGCACAGATACGCAGTATTTT. This encodes CASSQARQGGTDTQYF.